This T cell receptor beta chain was captured in a study of cytomegalovirus exposure and HLA in healthy donors. This CDR3 contains 14 residues. The trim removed 2 bases at V and 3 bases at J, leaving 3 bases unmatched. From germline, CDR1 is MDHEN and CDR2 SYDVKM. Researchers ran the PCR with 60 Vbeta and 13 Jbeta primers. The method was immunoSEQ multiplex PCR; TCRdb's version includes in-frame clones alone and lacks a portion of them. Its table lists 200,000 to 250,000 clones. The specimen sequenced was PBMCs. The source of this sequence is a woman younger than 45 in good health and CMV-seropositive. J is TRBJ1-2 and V is TRBV28; 7 bases are shared with TRBD1. CDR3 sequence: CASSLKGADYGYTF. The CDR3 DNA reads as TGTGCCAGCAGTTTAAAGGGGGCGGACTATGGCTACACCTTC.